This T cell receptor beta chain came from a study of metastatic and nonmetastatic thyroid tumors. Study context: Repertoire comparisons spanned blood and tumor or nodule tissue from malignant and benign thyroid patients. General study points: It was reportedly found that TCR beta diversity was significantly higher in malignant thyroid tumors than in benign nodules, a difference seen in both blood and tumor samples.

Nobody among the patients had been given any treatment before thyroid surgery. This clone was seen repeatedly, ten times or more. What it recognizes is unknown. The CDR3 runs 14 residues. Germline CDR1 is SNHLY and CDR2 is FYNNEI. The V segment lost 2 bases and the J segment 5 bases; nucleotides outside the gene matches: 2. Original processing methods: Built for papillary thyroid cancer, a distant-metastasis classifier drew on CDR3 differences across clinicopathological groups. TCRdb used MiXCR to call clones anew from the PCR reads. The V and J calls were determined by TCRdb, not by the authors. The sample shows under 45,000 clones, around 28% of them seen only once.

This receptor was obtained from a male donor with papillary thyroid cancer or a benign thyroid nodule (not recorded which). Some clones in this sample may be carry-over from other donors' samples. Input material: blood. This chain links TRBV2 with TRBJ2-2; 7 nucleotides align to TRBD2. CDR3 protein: CASSESGATGELFF. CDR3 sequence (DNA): TGTGCCAGCAGTGAAAGCGGGGCTACCGGGGAGCTGTTTTTT. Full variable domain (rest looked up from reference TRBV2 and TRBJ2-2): EPEVTQTPSHQVTQMGQEVILRCVPISNHLYFYWYRQILGQKVEFLVSFYNNEISEKSEIFDDQFSVERPDGSNFTLKIRSTKLEDSAMYFCASSESGATGELFFGEGSRLTVL.